These 18 T cell receptor beta chains were all obtained from the same sample, sequenced in a study of T cell responses to AZD1222 COVID-19 vaccine. Profiling relied on immunoSEQ multiplex PCR, and the TCRdb table lists in-frame clones only, not all of them. The sample consists of about 59,000 clones, approximately 89% of them appearing once. The sample in question was peripheral blood, obtained 28 days after the second AZD1222 dose. These receptors came from an adult who received the AZD1222 COVID-19 vaccine.

The chain combines TRBV10-2 with TRBJ1-5; 7 bases are a match to TRBD1. The CDR3 spans 13 residues. Germline assignment: CDR1 WSHSY and CDR2 SAAADI. V lost 7 bases to trimming and J lost 6 bases; unmatched junction nucleotides: 6. The CDR3 sequence: CASNRGGFQPQHF. The DNA for the CDR3 is TGCGCCAGCAATCGAGGGGGCTTTCAGCCCCAGCATTTT.

This chain joins TRBV10-2 and TRBJ1-2; 8 bases map to TRBD1. Looked up from germline, CDR1 is WSHSY and CDR2 is SAAADI. The CDR3 is made up of 14 amino acids. V was clipped by 6 bases and J by 2 bases; unmatched bases: 5. CDR3 region: CASSPGQGNYGYTF. CDR3 coding DNA: TGCGCCAGCAGCCCAGGACAGGGAAACTATGGCTACACCTTC.

The CDR3 coding sequence is TGTGCCAGCAGCGTAGAGGGATCACCCCTCCACTTT. It translates to CASSVEGSPLHF. The J gene is TRBJ1-6, the V gene TRBV9; D remains unclear. Germline loops: CDR1 SGDLS, CDR2 YYNGEE. V lost 0 bases to trimming and J lost 10 bases, with 5 bases between them. The CDR3 has 12 residues.

This clone was recorded a few times. The V and J genes are TRBV14 and TRBJ1-6; D possibly corresponds to TRBD1 (5 bases). The CDR3 is 16 residues long. V was trimmed by 1 base and J by 4 bases, leaving 11 bases between them. The germline CDR1 and CDR2 sequences are SGHDN and FVKESK. In nucleotides, the CDR3 is TGTGCCAGCAGCCAAGTTCAGGGAAGATATAATTCACCCCTCCACTTT. It is translated as CASSQVQGRYNSPLHF.

The CDR3 reads CASRLAGSTDTQYF. The CDR3 bases are TGTGCCAGTAGACTAGCGGGAAGCACAGATACGCAGTATTTT. This chain connects TRBV19 to TRBJ2-3; 10 bases fit TRBD2. Per the germline V gene, CDR1 is LNHDA and CDR2 is SQIVND (reference sequence). The CDR3 runs 14 residues. The trim removed 6 bases at V and 0 bases at J, leaving 0 bases unmatched.

This clone was recorded a few times. The V call is TRBV2, the J call TRBJ2-7, with TRBD2 matching 9 bases. CDR3 length: 14 amino acids. Germline V gives CDR1 SNHLY, CDR2 FYNNEI. Trimming at V came to 7 bases and at J to 9 bases, leaving 13 bases not matched to a gene. Here the CDR3 DNA reads TGTGCCAGCACTTTAGCGGGAGTGAAAGATAGGCAGTACTTC. It is translated as CASTLAGVKDRQYF.

V is TRBV20-1 and J is TRBJ2-7; D tentatively reads TRBD1 or TRBD2 (5 bases each). Per the germline V gene, CDR1 is DFQATT and CDR2 is SNEGSKA (reference sequence). The CDR3 loop spans 15 amino acids. V was pared by 3 bases and J by 6 bases, with 21 bases between. CDR3 sequence reads: CSASQPARGLGEQYF. The DNA for the CDR3 is TGCAGTGCTAGTCAACCGGCCCGGGGCTTGGGCGAGCAGTACTTC.

The chain combines TRBV6-5 with TRBJ1-1; 7 bases agree with TRBD1. Germline V CDR1 and CDR2: MNHEY, SVGAGI. The CDR3 has 14 amino acids. The trim removed 4 bases at V and 7 bases at J, leaving 9 bases unmatched. CDR3 residues: CASSWSDRVGEAFF. The CDR3, as DNA: TGTGCCAGCAGTTGGTCCGACAGGGTCGGTGAAGCTTTCTTT.

V gene TRBV19 combines with J gene TRBJ2-7, with 13 positions matching TRBD2. The CDR3 length is 17 residues. The ends lost 5 bases at V and 4 bases at J; junction bases unmatched: 11. CDR1 and CDR2 (germline): LNHDA, SQIVND (reference sequence). DNA for the CDR3: TGTGCCAGTAGTGCAAGGACTAGCGGGAGAGGATGGTACGAGCAGTACTTC. Translating gives CASSARTSGRGWYEQYF.

This chain connects TRBV28 to TRBJ2-1, with D tentatively TRBD1 or TRBD2 (7 bases each). V dropped 6 bases and J dropped 2 bases, with 11 bases sitting between them. This CDR3 has 14 residues. Germline loops: CDR1 MDHEN, CDR2 SYDVKM. CDR3 residues: CASSRGGAYNEQFF. The CDR3, as DNA: TGTGCCAGCAGCAGGGGGGGCGCCTACAATGAGCAGTTCTTC.

This chain uses TRBV29-1 with TRBJ1-1; possibly TRBD1 for D (6 bases). This CDR3 has 11 residues. Germline CDR1 and CDR2: SQVTM and ANQGSEA. The ends were cut back, 3 bases at V and 9 bases at J, with 11 bases in the middle. The CDR3: CSVDGGLQAFF. The DNA for the CDR3 is TGCAGCGTTGACGGGGGGCTACAAGCTTTCTTT.

The chain employs TRBV6-2 or TRBV6-3 and TRBJ1-5, with TRBD1 matching 8 bases. Germline lookup yields CDR1 MNHEY and CDR2 SVGEGT. After removal of 4 bases from V and 3 bases from J, the junction contained 5 bases not matched to a gene. This CDR3 is built from 15 residues. The CDR3 loop reads CASSSLDRANQPQHF. The CDR3 DNA reads TGTGCCAGCAGTTCCTTGGACAGGGCCAATCAGCCCCAGCATTTT.

This chain links TRBV27 with TRBJ2-3; the D is unclear. Germline V lookup: CDR1 MNHEY, CDR2 SMNVEV (reference sequence). Trimming shortened V by 6 bases and J by 3 bases, and 10 bases separated the two germline ends. The CDR3 has 13 residues. The CDR3 DNA reads TGTGCCAGCAGCCTAAAATGGACAGATACGCAGTATTTT. This gives the protein CASSLKWTDTQYF.

V usage is TRBV19 and J usage is TRBJ1-1, with D perhaps TRBD1 (6 bases). Germline V gene lookup returns CDR1 LNHDA and CDR2 SQIVND (reference sequence). This CDR3 is 14 amino acids long. V dropped 2 bases and J dropped 6 bases, with 13 bases sitting between them. Here the CDR3 reads CASSIPGRGAEAFF. DNA for the CDR3: TGTGCCAGTAGTATACCCGGCAGGGGCGCTGAAGCTTTCTTT.

The rearrangement links TRBV28 to TRBJ2-7; TRBD1 matches at 7 bases. This CDR3 is built from 14 residues. V was clipped by 6 bases and J by 4 bases; unmatched bases: 9. From germline, CDR1 is MDHEN and CDR2 SYDVKM. CDR3 in DNA: TGTGCCAGCAGGCCGGGACAGTTGACTTACGAGCAGTACTTC. Translation: CASRPGQLTYEQYF.

The CDR3, as DNA: TGTGCCAGCAGCTTAATGTTACTAGCGGGGGGCACAGATACGCAGTATTTT. It translates to CASSLMLLAGGTDTQYF. The genes are TRBV7-6 and TRBJ2-3, with TRBD2 identical over 11 bases. After removal of 2 bases from V and 1 base from J, the junction contained 5 bases not matched to a gene. The V gene's germline CDR1 is SGHVS and CDR2 FNYEAQ. This CDR3 contains 17 residues.

This chain links TRBV6-4 with TRBJ1-2; no firm D call. Germline values: CDR1 MRHNA, CDR2 SNTAGT. The CDR3 is 17 residues long. With 0 bases removed from V and 3 bases from J, the gap between germline ends came to 17 bases. The CDR3 DNA follows: TGTGCCAGCAGTGACTCGGTAGGGCGGCGCCCATACTATGGCTACACCTTC. The encoded protein is CASSDSVGRRPYYGYTF.

The CDR3 coding sequence is TGCAGCGTTACGATCCCGCAGGGTTCCCCCCACGAGCAGTACTTC. Its translation: CSVTIPQGSPHEQYF. The chain combines TRBV29-1 with TRBJ2-7, with D tentatively TRBD1 (5 bases). The CDR3 is 15 residues long. The V end lost 5 bases, the J end lost 5 bases, and 22 bases lay between the germline ends. CDR1 is SQVTM, CDR2 ANQGSEA, per germline.